Listed here are 21 T cell receptor beta chains from one sample, sequenced in a study of T cells after yellow fever vaccination. TCRdb recomputed calls from the 5' RACE reads with MiXCR, one row per CDR3 protein. The sample records some 320,000 distinct CDR3 sequences, about 10% being singletons. The sequenced sample was CD4+ T cells sorted from PBMCs, obtained 45 days after the yellow fever booster vaccination. The receptors were gathered from a man aged 18 to 30 who received the YFV17D yellow fever vaccine.

This chain links TRBV7-9 with TRBJ2-2; D ambiguous. Germline CDR1 reads SEHNR; CDR2 reads FQNEAQ (reference sequence). Trimming took 3 bases from V and 7 from J, leaving 9 bases between them. CDR3 length: 13 residues. The CDR3 DNA reads TGTGCCAGCAGCTTCATAGCTGACGGGGAGCTGTTTTTT. Protein product: CASSFIADGELFF.

V usage is TRBV20-1 and J usage is TRBJ2-7; D remains unclear. Germline-derived CDR1 and CDR2 are DFQATT and SNEGSKA (reference sequence). Trimming removed 0 bases at V and 6 bases at J, with 6 bases between. The CDR3 has 11 residues. The CDR3 region is CSARDQLEQYF. The CDR3 coding sequence is TGCAGTGCTAGAGACCAACTCGAGCAGTACTTC.

This sequence joins TRBV5-1 and TRBJ2-1, with a tentative D call TRBD2 (6 bases). The CDR3 runs 16 residues. CDR1 and CDR2 from the germline V gene are SGHRS and YFSETQ. The V end was cut by 1 base, the J end by 4 bases, with 15 bases between. The CDR3 protein is CASSLWGGDLYNEQFF. The DNA of the CDR3 is TGCGCCAGCAGCTTGTGGGGCGGGGACCTTTACAATGAGCAGTTCTTC.

This clonotype was seen a few times. The CDR3 here is CASSEEPGHPYNEQFF. As DNA, the CDR3 is TGTGCCAGCAGTGAAGAACCGGGACACCCGTACAATGAGCAGTTCTTC. This chain connects TRBV6-1 to TRBJ2-1, with D perhaps TRBD1 (6 bases). This CDR3 contains 16 residues. The germline V and J ends were trimmed by 1 base and 4 bases, with 14 bases remaining between them. In germline, CDR1 is MNHNS, CDR2 SASEGT.

This clonotype was observed many times. CDR3 nucleotide sequence: TGTGCCAGCAGTCCTCAGAGGAGTAGCTTTGGATCAGATACGCAGTATTTT. Its protein product is CASSPQRSSFGSDTQYF. The V and J genes are TRBV7-8 and TRBJ2-3, with D hard to call. Germline V gene data show CDR1 as SGHVS and CDR2 as FQNEAQ. The CDR3 extends over 17 amino acids. V was cut by 6 bases and J by 4 bases, with 23 bases left in between.

The J gene is TRBJ2-2, the V gene TRBV4-1; weak D call: TRBD1 (5 bases). The CDR3 spans 16 residues. The V gene's germline CDR1 is MGHRA and CDR2 YSYEKL. V shed 3 bases and J shed 4 bases, with 15 bases lying between them. This CDR3 is CASSHRATGPTGELFF. The DNA of the CDR3 is TGCGCCAGCAGCCATAGGGCTACAGGACCCACCGGGGAGCTGTTTTTT.

This clonotype has a single count. V gene TRBV6-5 combines with J gene TRBJ2-4; D is uncertain. Germline lookup yields CDR1 MNHEY and CDR2 SVGAGI. This CDR3 has 14 residues. With 2 bases removed from V and 9 bases from J, the gap between germline ends came to 14 bases. CDR3 protein: CASSYTHNQAIQYF. CDR3 coding DNA: TGTGCCAGCAGTTACACCCACAATCAAGCCATTCAGTACTTC.

In its sample, this clonotype was seen a few times. The CDR3 sequence is CASSQELWGTQYF. CDR3 coding DNA: TGTGCCAGCAGCCAAGAATTGTGGGGTACGCAGTATTTT. The chain recombines TRBV3-1 with TRBJ2-3; D call uncertain. CDR3 length equals 13 residues. Trimming pared 0 bases from V and 8 bases from J, leaving 9 bases between. Germline V gene data show CDR1 as LGHDT and CDR2 as YNNKEL (reference sequence).

CDR3 nucleotide sequence: TGTGCCACCAGCCGCCCCGGGATCAATCAGCCCCAGCATTTT. This sequence encodes CATSRPGINQPQHF. The gene calls are TRBV15 and TRBJ1-5; the D is unclear. V was clipped by 5 bases and J by 3 bases, with 11 bases between them. CDR1 and CDR2 from the germline V gene are LNHNV and YYDKDF (reference sequence). The length of the CDR3 is 14 residues.

The chain has TRBV20-1 and TRBJ2-5, with D possibly called TRBD1 or TRBD2 (6 bases each). Trimming shortened V by 6 bases and J by 5 bases, and 19 bases separated the two germline ends. Per germline, CDR1 DFQATT and CDR2 SNEGSKA (reference sequence). This CDR3 spans 14 amino acids. This chain's CDR3 is CSASGRGAGETQYF. The CDR3 DNA is TGCAGTGCCAGTGGTAGGGGGGCTGGGGAGACCCAGTACTTC.

This clonotype was counted between two and nine times. The chain links TRBV7-3 to TRBJ2-1, with D possibly being TRBD1 or TRBD2 (5 bases each). Germline CDR1 and CDR2: SGHTA and FQGTGA. This CDR3 spans 18 amino acids. The V end was cut by 0 bases, the J end by 0 bases, with 15 bases between. The CDR3 coding sequence is TGTGCCAGCAGCTTAACGGGACCCAGGGCGCTCTCCTACAATGAGCAGTTCTTC. This codes for CASSLTGPRALSYNEQFF. The whole variable domain, remainder taken from reference TRBV7-3 and TRBJ2-1, is GAGVSQTPSNKVTEKGKYVELRCDPISGHTALYWYRQSLGQGPEFLIYFQGTGAADDSGLPNDRFFAVRPEGSVSTLKIQRTERGDSAVYLCASSLTGPRALSYNEQFFGPGTRLTVL.

The V and J genes are TRBV12-3 or TRBV12-4 and TRBJ1-1, with unresolved D. Trimming took 8 bases from V and 1 from J, leaving 14 bases between them. CDR3 length: 14 amino acids. The CDR3 bases are TGTGCCAGCCACCAGGACTTCCAGAACACTGAAGCTTTCTTT. As protein: CASHQDFQNTEAFF.

A few counts support this clonotype. This chain joins TRBV6-5 and TRBJ1-2; D is possibly TRBD1 (5 bases). The CDR3 has 14 amino acids. Trimming stripped 6 bases from V and 0 bases from J, with 11 bases between. The V gene's germline CDR1 is MNHEY and CDR2 SVGAGI. CDR3 in amino acids: CASRDSTANYGYTF. CDR3 coding DNA: TGTGCCAGCAGAGATTCGACAGCTAACTATGGCTACACCTTC.

CDR3 bases: TGTGCCAGCAGCTTAAAGGCCGGGACAGCGAGAGGAGTGCGGGAAAAACTGTTTTTT. Residues: CASSLKAGTARGVREKLFF. The chain couples TRBV7-2 to TRBJ1-4, with 7 bases lining up with TRBD1. The CDR3 runs 19 residues. CDR1 is SGHTA, CDR2 FQGNSA, per germline. V shed 2 bases and J 8 bases; nucleotides not matched to a gene: 20.

The rearrangement joins TRBV4-2 to TRBJ1-1, with D possibly matching TRBD1 (6 bases). The germline CDR1 and CDR2 sequences are LGHNA and YNFKEQ. The CDR3 runs to 16 residues. V lost 0 bases and J lost 2, with 13 bases in between. This CDR3 reads CASSQDPGGANTEAFF. CDR3 DNA: TGTGCCAGCAGCCAAGATCCCGGGGGGGCCAACACTGAAGCTTTCTTT.

The chain employs TRBV12-5 and TRBJ2-5; TRBD1 aligns across 7 bases. Germline lookup yields CDR1 LGHNT and CDR2 FRNRAP. J was trimmed by 4 bases and V by 5 bases; bases with no gene match: 7. CDR3 length equals 14 residues. Here the CDR3 DNA reads TGTGCTAGTGGTGCCAGGACAGGAATAGAGACCCAGTACTTC. Residues: CASGARTGIETQYF.

This clonotype was detected only a few times. V is TRBV6-2 or TRBV6-3 and J is TRBJ2-5; 7 bases are a match to TRBD1. CDR1 is MNHEY and CDR2 is SVGEGT in the germline V gene. V shed 5 bases, J shed 5 bases, and the junction held 8 bases outside the gene matches. CDR3 size: 14 residues. The CDR3 DNA sequence: TGTGCCAGCAGTAGTGGACAGGCTCGGGAGACCCAGTACTTC. Encoded protein: CASSSGQARETQYF.

The rearrangement uses TRBV6-5 and TRBJ2-3; D gene ambiguous. V was trimmed by 5 bases and J by 4 bases, leaving 13 bases between them. Germline assignment: CDR1 MNHEY and CDR2 SVGAGI. This CDR3 has 14 residues. The CDR3 sequence is CASSRTLYADTQYF. The CDR3, as DNA: TGTGCCAGCAGTCGAACCCTTTACGCAGATACGCAGTATTTT.

This clonotype appeared a few times. The genes are TRBV11-2 and TRBJ2-2; 15 bases map to TRBD2. The CDR3 totals 18 residues. V lost 5 bases to trimming and J lost 1 base; unmatched junction nucleotides: 5. Germline V gene lookup returns CDR1 SGHAT and CDR2 FQNNGV. CDR3 DNA sequence: TGTGCCAGCAGCACGGGACTAGCGGGGGGCAGGAACACCGGGGAGCTGTTTTTT. Protein product: CASSTGLAGGRNTGELFF.

This clonotype came up many times. J is TRBJ1-6 and V is TRBV5-1; TRBD1 matches at 9 bases. Germline V lookup: CDR1 SGHRS, CDR2 YFSETQ. The CDR3 has 17 amino acids. J gave up 7 bases and V 0 bases, and 8 bases lay outside the gene matches. The chain's CDR3 is CASSLAPATGGNSPLHF. The CDR3 nucleotides are TGCGCCAGCAGCTTGGCACCCGCGACAGGGGGAAATTCACCCCTCCACTTT. Looking up the rest from reference TRBV5-1 and TRBJ1-6 gives the full variable domain: KAGVTQTPRYLIKTRGQQVTLSCSPISGHRSVSWYQQTPGQGLQFLFEYFSETQRNKGNFPGRFSGRQFSNSRSEMNVSTLELGDSALYLCASSLAPATGGNSPLHFGNGTRLTVT.

This chain uses TRBV3-1 with TRBJ1-2, with D unresolved. The CDR3 runs to 14 residues. Trimming took 4 bases from V and 2 from J, leaving 11 bases between them. CDR1 and CDR2 from the germline V gene are LGHDT and YNNKEL (reference sequence). The CDR3: CASSLEVGNYGYTF. DNA of the CDR3: TGTGCCAGCAGCCTCGAGGTGGGGAACTATGGCTACACCTTC.